This T cell receptor (beta chain) was documented in a study of blood T cell repertoires in COVID-19. Study context: PBMCs, B-cell-depleted T cells, or T cells were the source of the cDNA or gDNA that made up the material.

Sequenced by immunoSEQ multiplex PCR; TCRdb stores in-frame clones only, minus some. This table has about 38,000 clones, 70% to 90% appearing once. Germline V lookup: CDR1 SGHVS, CDR2 FNYEAQ. This CDR3 has 16 residues. Trimming took off 5 bases at V and 7 bases at J, with 18 bases between the two ends. Patients from Seattle were sampled longitudinally, starting during active infection. The receptor was derived from a man in his fifties or sixties with COVID-19, enrolled during active disease. The J gene is TRBJ1-6, the V gene TRBV7-6; D perhaps matches TRBD1 (6 bases). Sequenced sample: peripheral blood. This CDR3 reads CASSLQGGGKNSPLHF. CDR3 nucleotides: TGTGCCAGCAGCCTGCAGGGAGGGGGAAAGAATTCACCCCTCCACTTT.